The T cell receptor (beta chain) under discussion was sequenced for a study of cytomegalovirus exposure and HLA in healthy donors. Overall study context: From HLA-typed donors, an early data release held around 85 million unique TCRs.

Germline V gene lookup returns CDR1 SGDLS and CDR2 YYNGEE. The CDR3 extends over 16 amino acids. V gave up 5 bases and J gave up 4 bases; unmatched junction bases: 12. PCR used 60 Vbeta primers and 13 Jbeta primers. Generated by immunoSEQ multiplex PCR, the TCRdb table keeps only in-frame clones and is missing some. The sample carries 130,000 to 150,000 clones, around three quarters recorded once. The chain joins TRBV9 to TRBJ1-1; 9 nucleotides match TRBD1. This clonotype was sampled from a woman in her thirties or forties in good health and CMV-seropositive. Sample: PBMCs. This CDR3 reads CASRPGQGVGSTEAFF. The DNA of the CDR3 is TGTGCCAGCAGGCCGGGACAGGGAGTTGGCAGCACTGAAGCTTTCTTT.